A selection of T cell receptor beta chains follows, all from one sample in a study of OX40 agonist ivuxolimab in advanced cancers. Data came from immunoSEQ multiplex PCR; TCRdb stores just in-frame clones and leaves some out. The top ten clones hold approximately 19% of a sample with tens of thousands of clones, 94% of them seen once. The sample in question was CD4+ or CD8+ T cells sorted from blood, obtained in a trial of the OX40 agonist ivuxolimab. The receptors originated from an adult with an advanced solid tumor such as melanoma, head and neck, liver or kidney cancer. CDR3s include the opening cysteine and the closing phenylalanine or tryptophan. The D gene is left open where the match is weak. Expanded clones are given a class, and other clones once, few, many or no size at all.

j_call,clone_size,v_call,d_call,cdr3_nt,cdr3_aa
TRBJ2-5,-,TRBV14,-,TGTGCCAGCAGCCTGGCAGGAGGGGAGACCCAGTACTTC,CASSLAGGETQYF
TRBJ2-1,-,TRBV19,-,TGTGCCAGTAGTATCGGCCACAATGAGCAGTTCTTC,CASSIGHNEQFF
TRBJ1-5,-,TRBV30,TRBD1,TGTGCCTGGAGCGAGGGGACAGGGGGATATCAGCCCCAGCATTTT,CAWSEGTGGYQPQHF
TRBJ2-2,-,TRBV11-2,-,TGTGCCAGCAGCTTCTCGGAAAAGGACGGGGAGCTGTTTTTT,CASSFSEKDGELFF
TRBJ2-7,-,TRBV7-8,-,TGTGCCAGCAGCTTTCCACAGGGTGGCTTCTACGAGCAGTACTTC,CASSFPQGGFYEQYF
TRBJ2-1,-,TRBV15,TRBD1,TGTGCCACCAGCAGGTACAGGGGTTGGAATGAGCAGTTCTTC,CATSRYRGWNEQFF
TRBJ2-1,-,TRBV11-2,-,TGTGCCAGCAGCTTAAACCCAGCGCCTTCCTACAATGAGCAGTTCTTC,CASSLNPAPSYNEQFF
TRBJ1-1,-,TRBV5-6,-,TGTGCCAGCAGCTTGCTCGGGAACACTGAAGCTTTCTTT,CASSLLGNTEAFF
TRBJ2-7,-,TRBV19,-,TGTGCCAGTAGTACAGGACTAAGCTACGAGCAGTACTTC,CASSTGLSYEQYF
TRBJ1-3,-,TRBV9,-,TGTGCCAGCAGTGAACAGGGAAACACCATATATTTT,CASSEQGNTIYF
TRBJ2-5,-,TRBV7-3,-,TGTGCCAGCAGCGTAGGGGGGTATGAGACCCAGTACTTC,CASSVGGYETQYF
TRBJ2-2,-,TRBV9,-,TGTGCCAGCAGCGTTAATAGCGGGGAGCTGTTTTTT,CASSVNSGELFF
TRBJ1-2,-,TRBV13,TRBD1,TGTGCCACCCTCCTCCGGACAGGGGGCAACTCTGGCTACACCTTC,CATLLRTGGNSGYTF
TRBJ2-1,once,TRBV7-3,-,TGTGCCAGCAGCTTTAACGGGTGGTCCTACAATGAGCAGTTCTTC,CASSFNGWSYNEQFF
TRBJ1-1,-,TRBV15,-,TGTGCCACCAGCCCCTTCGTTGGAGAGCATGAAGCTTTCTTT,CATSPFVGEHEAFF
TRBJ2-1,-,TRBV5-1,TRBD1,TGCGCCAGCAGCTTGGAGGGGACAGTCTCCTACAATGAGCAGTTCTTC,CASSLEGTVSYNEQFF
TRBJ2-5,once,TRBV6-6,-,TGTGCCAGCAGTTACTCGAGGGGCATGAAACAAGAGACCCAGTACTTC,CASSYSRGMKQETQYF
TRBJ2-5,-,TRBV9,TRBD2,TGTGCCAGCAGCGTGACTAGCGGGAGGGCCGGTCAAGAGACCCAGTACTTC,CASSVTSGRAGQETQYF
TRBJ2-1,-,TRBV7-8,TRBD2,TGTGCCAGCAGCTTAGTAGGGGCTAGCGGGAGATACAATGAGCAGTTCTTC,CASSLVGASGRYNEQFF
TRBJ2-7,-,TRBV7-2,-,TGTGCCAGCAGCCCCTTCGGAAGACAGGCAATCTCCTACGAGCAGTACTTC,CASSPFGRQAISYEQYF
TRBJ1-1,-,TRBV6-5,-,TGTGCCAGCAGTCCCGGGCGGAACACTGAAGCTTTCTTT,CASSPGRNTEAFF
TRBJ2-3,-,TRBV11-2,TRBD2,TGTGCCAGCAGCTTAGAATTTCTAGCGGGAGCGGAAGGCACAGATACGCAGTATTTT,CASSLEFLAGAEGTDTQYF
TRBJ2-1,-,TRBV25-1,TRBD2,TGTGCCGCGGGAGGGAGGTACAATGAGCAGTTCTTC,CAAGGRYNEQFF
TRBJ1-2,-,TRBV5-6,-,TGTGCCAGCAGCCGGGCCGGAGCTAACTATGGCTACACCTTC,CASSRAGANYGYTF
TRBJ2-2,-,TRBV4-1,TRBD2,TGCGCCAGCAGCTCGAGGACTAGCGGGGACCTACTGGGCGGGGAGCTGTTTTTT,CASSSRTSGDLLGGELFF
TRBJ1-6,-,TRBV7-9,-,TGTGCCAGCAGCTTACGGACTACTTTCTACTCACCCCTCCACTTT,CASSLRTTFYSPLHF
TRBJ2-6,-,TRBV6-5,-,TGTGCCAGCAGTCCCGCTTTTGGGGCCAACGTCCTGACTTTC,CASSPAFGANVLTF
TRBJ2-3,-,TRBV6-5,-,TGTGCCAGCGCTGTCGGCACAGATACGCAGTATTTT,CASAVGTDTQYF
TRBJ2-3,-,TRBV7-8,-,TGTGCCAGCAGCTTACTGACTAGCACAGATACGCAGTATTTT,CASSLLTSTDTQYF
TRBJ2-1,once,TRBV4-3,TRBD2,TGCGCCAGCAGCCAAGAGTCCCTATTGGTAGCGGGGGACTACAATGAGCAGTTCTTC,CASSQESLLVAGDYNEQFF
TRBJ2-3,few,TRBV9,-,TGTGCCAGCAGCCGGAGCGATGGAGATACGCAGTATTTT,CASSRSDGDTQYF
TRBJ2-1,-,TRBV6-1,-,TGTGCCAGCCTGAGGGGCCAGAGCTCCTACAATGAGCAGTTCTTC,CASLRGQSSYNEQFF
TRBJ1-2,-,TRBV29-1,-,TGCAGCGTTGAAGAACCGGGTAACTATGGCTACACCTTC,CSVEEPGNYGYTF
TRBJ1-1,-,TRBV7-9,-,TGTGCCAGCAGCGACGACAGGTATGAAGCTTTCTTT,CASSDDRYEAFF
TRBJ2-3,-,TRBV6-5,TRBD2,TGTGCCAGCAGTTACACTAGCGGGAGAGATACGCAGTATTTT,CASSYTSGRDTQYF
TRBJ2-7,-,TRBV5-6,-,TGTGCCAGCAGCTTAGGTGACAGCTCCTACGAGCAGTACTTC,CASSLGDSSYEQYF
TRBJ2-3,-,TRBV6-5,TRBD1,TGTGCCAGCAAGACTGAGGGACAGGGGACAGATACGCAGTATTTT,CASKTEGQGTDTQYF
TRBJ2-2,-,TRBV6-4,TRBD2,TGTGCCAGCAGTGCCTCCTCCCTCCGGACTAGCAAGGACGGGGAGCTGTTTTTT,CASSASSLRTSKDGELFF
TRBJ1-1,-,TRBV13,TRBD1,TGTGCCAGCAGCTTAGACCACAGGGGGATCACTGAAGCTTTCTTT,CASSLDHRGITEAFF
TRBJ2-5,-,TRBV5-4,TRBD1,TGTGCCAGCAGAAATTACAGGGGGCTCGCTCAAGAGACCCAGTACTTC,CASRNYRGLAQETQYF
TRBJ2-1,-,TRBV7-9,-,TGTGCCAGCAGCTTAGCGGGTGAGCAGTTCTTC,CASSLAGEQFF
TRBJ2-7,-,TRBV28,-,TGTGCCAGCAGCCCAGGCTCCGAGCAGTACTTC,CASSPGSEQYF
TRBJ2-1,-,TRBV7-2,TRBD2,TGTGCCAGCAGCTTAGGACTAGCGAACTACAATGAGCAGTTCTTC,CASSLGLANYNEQFF
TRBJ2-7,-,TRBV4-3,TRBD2,TGCGCCAGCAGCCAAGAGTGGCTAGCGGGAGGGCTCTTCTTCGAGCAGTACTTC,CASSQEWLAGGLFFEQYF
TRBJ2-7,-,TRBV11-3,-,TGTGCCAGCAGCTTAGATGGGGACGAGCAGTACTTC,CASSLDGDEQYF
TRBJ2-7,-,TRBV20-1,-,TGCAGAAGGGACTCCTACGAGCAGTACTTC,CRRDSYEQYF
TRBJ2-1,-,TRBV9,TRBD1,TGTGCCAGCAGCGGAGAGTACCTCGGGACAGGGGACAATGAGCAGTTCTTC,CASSGEYLGTGDNEQFF
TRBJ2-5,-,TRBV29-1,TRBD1,TGCAGCGTTGATCAGACAGGGGAGACCCAGTACTTC,CSVDQTGETQYF
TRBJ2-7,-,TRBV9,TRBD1,TGTGCCAAGCCTCAGGGGGCTGACTACGAGCAGTACTTC,CAKPQGADYEQYF
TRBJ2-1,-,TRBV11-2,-,TGTGCCAGCAGCTTAGATGGGGGCCGAACGACCAATGAGCAGTTCTTC,CASSLDGGRTTNEQFF